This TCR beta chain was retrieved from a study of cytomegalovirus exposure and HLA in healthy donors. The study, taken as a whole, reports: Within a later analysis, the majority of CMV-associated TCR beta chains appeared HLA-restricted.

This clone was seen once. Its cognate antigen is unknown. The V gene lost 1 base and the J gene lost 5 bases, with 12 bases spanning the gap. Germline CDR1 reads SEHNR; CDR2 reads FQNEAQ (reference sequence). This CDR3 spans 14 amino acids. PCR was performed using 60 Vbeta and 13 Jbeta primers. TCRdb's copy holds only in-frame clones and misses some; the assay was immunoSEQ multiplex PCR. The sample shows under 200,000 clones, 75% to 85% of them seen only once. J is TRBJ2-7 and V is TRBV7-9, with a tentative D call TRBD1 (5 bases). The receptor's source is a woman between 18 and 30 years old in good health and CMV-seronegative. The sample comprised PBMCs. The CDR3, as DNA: TGTGCCAGCAGCTTAGTAGCAGGGAACCACGAGCAGTACTTC. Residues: CASSLVAGNHEQYF.